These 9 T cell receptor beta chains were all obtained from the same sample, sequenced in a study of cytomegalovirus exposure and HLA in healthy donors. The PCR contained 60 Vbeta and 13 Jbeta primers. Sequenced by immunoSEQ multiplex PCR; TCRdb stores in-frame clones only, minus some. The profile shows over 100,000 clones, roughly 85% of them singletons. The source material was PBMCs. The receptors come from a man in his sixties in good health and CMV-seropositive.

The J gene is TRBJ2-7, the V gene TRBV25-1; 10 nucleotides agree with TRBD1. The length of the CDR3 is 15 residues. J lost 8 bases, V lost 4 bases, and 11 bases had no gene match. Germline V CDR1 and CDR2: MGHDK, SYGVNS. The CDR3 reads CASSALGTGESKQYF. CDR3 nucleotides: TGTGCCAGCAGTGCCTTGGGGACAGGGGAGTCGAAGCAGTACTTC.

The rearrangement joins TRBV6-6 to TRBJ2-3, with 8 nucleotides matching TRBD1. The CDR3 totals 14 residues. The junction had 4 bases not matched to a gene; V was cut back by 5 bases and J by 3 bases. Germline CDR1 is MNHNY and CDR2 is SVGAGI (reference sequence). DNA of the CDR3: TGTGCCAGCAGTAAGGACAGGGTGACAGATACGCAGTATTTT. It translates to CASSKDRVTDTQYF.

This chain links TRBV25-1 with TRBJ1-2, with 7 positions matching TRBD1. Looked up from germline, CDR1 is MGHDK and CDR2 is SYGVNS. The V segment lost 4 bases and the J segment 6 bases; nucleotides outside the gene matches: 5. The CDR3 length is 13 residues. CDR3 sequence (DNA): TGTGCCAGCAGTGGACCAGGGGGGAATGGCTACACCTTC. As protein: CASSGPGGNGYTF.

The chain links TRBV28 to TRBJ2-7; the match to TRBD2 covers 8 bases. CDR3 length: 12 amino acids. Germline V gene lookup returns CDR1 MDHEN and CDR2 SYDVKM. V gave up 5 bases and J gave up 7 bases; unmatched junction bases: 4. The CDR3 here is CASSRGGREQYF. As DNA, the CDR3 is TGTGCCAGCAGTCGGGGGGGAAGGGAGCAGTACTTC.

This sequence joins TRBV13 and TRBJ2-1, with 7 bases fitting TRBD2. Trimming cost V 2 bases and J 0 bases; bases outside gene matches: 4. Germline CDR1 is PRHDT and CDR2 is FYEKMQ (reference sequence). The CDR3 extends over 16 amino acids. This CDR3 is CASSLMGGSSYNEQFF. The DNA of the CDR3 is TGTGCCAGCAGCTTAATGGGGGGGTCCTCCTACAATGAGCAGTTCTTC. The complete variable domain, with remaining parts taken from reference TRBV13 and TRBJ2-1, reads AAGVIQSPRHLIKEKRETATLKCYPIPRHDTVYWYQQGPGQDPQFLISFYEKMQSDKGSIPDRFSAQQFSDYHSELNMSSLELGDSALYFCASSLMGGSSYNEQFFGPGTRLTVL.

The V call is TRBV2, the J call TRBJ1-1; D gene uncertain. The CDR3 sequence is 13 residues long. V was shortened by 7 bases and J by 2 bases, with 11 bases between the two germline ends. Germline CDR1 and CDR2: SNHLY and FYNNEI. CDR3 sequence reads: CASMEGDNTEAFF. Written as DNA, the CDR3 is TGTGCCAGCATGGAGGGTGATAACACTGAAGCTTTCTTT. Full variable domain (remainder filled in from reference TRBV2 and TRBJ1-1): EPEVTQTPSHQVTQMGQEVILRCVPISNHLYFYWYRQILGQKVEFLVSFYNNEISEKSEIFDDQFSVERPDGSNFTLKIRSTKLEDSAMYFCASMEGDNTEAFFGQGTRLTVV.

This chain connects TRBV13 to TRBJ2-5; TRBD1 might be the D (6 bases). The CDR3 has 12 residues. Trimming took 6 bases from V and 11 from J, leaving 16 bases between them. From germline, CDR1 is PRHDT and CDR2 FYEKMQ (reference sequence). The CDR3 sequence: CASSQRGWEQYF. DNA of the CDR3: TGTGCCAGCAGTCAGAGGGGGTGGGAGCAGTACTTC. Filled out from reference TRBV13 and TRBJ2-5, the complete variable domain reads AAGVIQSPRHLIKEKRETATLKCYPIPRHDTVYWYQQGPGQDPQFLISFYEKMQSDKGSIPDRFSAQQFSDYHSELNMSSLELGDSALYFCASSQRGWEQYFGPGTRLLVL.

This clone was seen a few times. The CDR3, as DNA: TGTGCCAGCAGCTTAGGGGGCCCCCCCAATCAGCCCCAGCATTTT. Amino acids: CASSLGGPPNQPQHF. This sequence joins TRBV7-2 and TRBJ1-5; perhaps TRBD1 as D (5 bases). Trimming took off 1 base at V and 3 bases at J, with 10 bases between the two ends. Germline lookup yields CDR1 SGHTA and CDR2 FQGNSA. The CDR3 is 15 amino acids. The full variable domain, its missing parts supplied by reference TRBV7-2 and TRBJ1-5, is GAGVSQSPSNKVTEKGKDVELRCDPISGHTALYWYRQSLGQGLEFLIYFQGNSAPDKSGLPSDRFSAERTGGSVSTLTIQRTQQEDSAVYLCASSLGGPPNQPQHFGDGTRLSIL.

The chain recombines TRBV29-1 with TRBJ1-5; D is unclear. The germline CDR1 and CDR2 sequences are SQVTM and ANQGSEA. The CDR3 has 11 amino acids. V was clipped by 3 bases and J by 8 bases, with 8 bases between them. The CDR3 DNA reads TGCAGCGTTGACGGGAGGGAGCCCCAGCATTTT. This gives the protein CSVDGREPQHF.